This entry describes one T cell receptor beta chain. The target antigen is unknown. The germline V and J ends were trimmed by 0 bases and 0 bases, with 8 bases remaining between them. The CDR3 is made up of 15 amino acids. CDR1 is LGHNA, CDR2 YNFKEQ, per germline. The sample is drawn from a study of graft-versus-host responses after intestinal transplantation. The wider study: Multivisceral, liver-intestinal, or isolated intestinal grafts were transplanted into recipients. Every recipient underwent anti-thymocyte globulin induction, then tacrolimus and steroids for two to three years. Study outcomes and limitations: High graft-versus-host to host-versus-graft T cell clonal ratios marked allografts of patients with graft-donor macrochimerism. Recipient-marrow GvH clones were detected, some having first appeared in ileum or blood.

Libraries were prepared by immunoSEQ multiplex PCR; TCRdb keeps only in-frame clonotypes and omits some of them. The sample includes about 90,000 clones, roughly 92% of them seen just once. This TCR was recovered from a human donor who received an intestinal transplant. Sequencing was performed on unstimulated CD4+ T cells sorted from spleen or lymph node cells, taken before intestinal transplant. This chain uses TRBV4-2 with TRBJ1-2; D not resolved. The CDR3 nucleotides are TGTGCCAGCAGCCAAGAAGGCCGTTCTAACTATGGCTACACCTTC. Encoded protein: CASSQEGRSNYGYTF.